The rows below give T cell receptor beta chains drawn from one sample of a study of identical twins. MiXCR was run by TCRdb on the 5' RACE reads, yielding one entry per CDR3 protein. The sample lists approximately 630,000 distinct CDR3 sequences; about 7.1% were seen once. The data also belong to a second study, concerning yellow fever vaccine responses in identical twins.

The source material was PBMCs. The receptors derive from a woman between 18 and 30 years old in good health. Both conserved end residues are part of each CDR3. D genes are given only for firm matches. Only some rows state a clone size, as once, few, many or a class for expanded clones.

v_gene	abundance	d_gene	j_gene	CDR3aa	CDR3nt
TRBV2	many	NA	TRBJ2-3	CASRVAPTDTQYF	TGTGCCAGCAGGGTGGCGCCCACAGATACGCAGTATTTT
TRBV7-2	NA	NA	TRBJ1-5	CASSWLTDSNQPQHF	TGTGCCAGCAGCTGGTTGACGGATAGCAATCAGCCCCAGCATTTT
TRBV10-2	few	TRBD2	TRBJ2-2	CASKSWTSGGRNTGELFF	TGCGCCAGCAAATCCTGGACTAGCGGGGGCCGGAACACCGGGGAGCTGTTTTTT
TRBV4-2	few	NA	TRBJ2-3	CASSQETSPSTDTQYF	TGTGCCAGCAGCCAAGAGACCAGCCCTAGCACAGATACGCAGTATTTT
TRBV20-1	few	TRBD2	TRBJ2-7	CSAELAGVHEQYF	TGCAGTGCAGAACTAGCGGGAGTGCACGAGCAGTACTTC
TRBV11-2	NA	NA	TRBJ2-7	CASSNQGGGGYEQYF	TGTGCCAGCAGCAATCAGGGAGGGGGGGGTTACGAGCAGTACTTC
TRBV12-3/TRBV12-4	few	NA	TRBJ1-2	CASSLTGLYGYTF	TGTGCCAGCAGCCTAACAGGTCTCTATGGCTACACCTTC
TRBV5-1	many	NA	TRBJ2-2	CASSLGLPPGELFF	TGCGCCAGCAGCTTGGGGCTCCCCCCCGGGGAGCTGTTTTTT
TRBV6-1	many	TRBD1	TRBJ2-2	CASSKQGANTGELFF	TGTGCCAGCAGCAAGCAGGGGGCGAACACCGGGGAGCTGTTTTTT
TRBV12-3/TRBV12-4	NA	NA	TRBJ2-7	CASSPMAGIRYEQYF	TGTGCCAGCAGTCCCATGGCCGGGATAAGGTACGAGCAGTACTTC
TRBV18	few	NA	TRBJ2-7	CASSPGAGMEQYF	TGTGCCAGCTCACCGGGGGCGGGAATGGAGCAGTACTTC
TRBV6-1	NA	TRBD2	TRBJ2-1	CASARRLAGGPNEQFF	TGTGCCAGCGCCCGGCGACTAGCGGGTGGACCCAATGAGCAGTTCTTC
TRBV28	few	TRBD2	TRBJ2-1	CASSSSGGILGNEQFF	TGTGCCAGCAGTTCAAGCGGGGGGATCTTGGGCAATGAGCAGTTCTTC
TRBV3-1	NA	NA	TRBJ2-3	CASSQPGAVDTQYF	TGTGCCAGCAGCCAACCGGGCGCGGTAGATACGCAGTATTTT
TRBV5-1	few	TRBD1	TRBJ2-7	CASRLTGDHEQYF	TGCGCCAGCAGGTTGACAGGGGATCACGAGCAGTACTTC
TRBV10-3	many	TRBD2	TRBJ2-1	CAISDPGLAGFVEQFF	TGTGCCATCAGTGACCCAGGACTAGCGGGGTTCGTTGAGCAGTTCTTC
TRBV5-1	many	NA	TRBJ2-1	CASSPQDQRAYNEQFF	TGCGCCAGCAGCCCCCAGGATCAGCGGGCTTACAATGAGCAGTTCTTC
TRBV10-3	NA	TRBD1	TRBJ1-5	CAISRDRGQPQHF	TGTGCCATCAGCCGGGACAGGGGACAGCCCCAGCATTTT
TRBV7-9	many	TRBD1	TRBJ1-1	CASSAWDREAEAFF	TGTGCCAGCAGCGCTTGGGACAGGGAGGCTGAAGCTTTCTTT
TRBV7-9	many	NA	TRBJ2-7	CASSNQKVLADEQYF	TGTGCCAGCAGCAACCAGAAGGTACTAGCAGACGAGCAGTACTTC
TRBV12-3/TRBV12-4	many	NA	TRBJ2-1	CASSLVTGRPSDEQFF	TGTGCCAGCAGTTTAGTCACCGGCAGGCCCTCCGATGAGCAGTTCTTC
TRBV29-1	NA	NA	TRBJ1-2	CSVEIREANYGYTF	TGCAGCGTTGAGATCCGTGAAGCTAACTATGGCTACACCTTC
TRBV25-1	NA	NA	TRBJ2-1	CASSAVPGVSYNEQFF	TGTGCCAGCAGTGCCGTCCCGGGTGTGTCCTACAATGAGCAGTTCTTC